Below, 29 T cell receptor beta chains from the same sample are listed, as sequenced in a study of radiation and T cells in renal cell carcinoma. Noted time point: baseline pretreatment blood. Treatment denoted: 15 Gy SBRT to primary tumor, nephrectomy 4 weeks later. Some clones are missing from TCRdb's copy, which holds only in-frame ones; the method was immunoSEQ multiplex PCR. The data show approximately 150,000 clones, with over 80% seen just once and roughly 23% held by the top ten. Sequenced here: blood, sampled from a patient whose treatment included radiotherapy and nephrectomy. These receptors originate from a woman in her fifties or sixties with renal cell carcinoma.

The chain employs TRBV28 and TRBJ2-1; possibly TRBD1 for D (7 bases). CDR1 and CDR2 from the germline V gene are MDHEN and SYDVKM. The germline V and J ends were trimmed by 5 bases and 7 bases, with 21 bases remaining between them. The length of the CDR3 is 16 residues. CDR3 in DNA: TGTGCCAGCAGTCTTCAGGGGGGCCGCCCCGGGAATGAGCAGTTCTTC. It encodes CASSLQGGRPGNEQFF.

V usage is TRBV19 and J usage is TRBJ2-2; possibly TRBD1 for D (6 bases). Between the trimmed V and J ends, which lost 5 bases and 1 base, there was a span of 8 bases. The germline V gene encodes CDR1 LNHDA and CDR2 SQIVND (reference sequence). This CDR3 is 14 amino acids long. CDR3 DNA sequence: TGTGCCAGTAGTCCGACAGGGAACACCGGGGAGCTGTTTTTT. Its protein is CASSPTGNTGELFF.

The gene calls are TRBV19 and TRBJ1-1, with 10 positions matching TRBD1. Germline CDR1 and CDR2: LNHDA and SQIVND (reference sequence). The CDR3 has 15 residues. The ends lost 3 bases at V and 3 bases at J; junction bases unmatched: 4. CDR3 region: CASSIGTGADTEAFF. CDR3 DNA sequence: TGTGCCAGTAGTATTGGGACAGGGGCAGACACTGAAGCTTTCTTT.

The chain recombines TRBV6-5 with TRBJ1-6; 8 nucleotides align to TRBD1. This CDR3 region has 15 residues. From germline, CDR1 is MNHEY and CDR2 SVGAGI. V lost 3 bases, J lost 6 bases, and 4 bases stayed unmatched. The CDR3 DNA sequence: TGTGCCAGCAGTTATGTCAGGGGGCTTAATTCACCCCTCCACTTT. Amino acids: CASSYVRGLNSPLHF.

The chain employs TRBV9 and TRBJ1-2, with 9 bases fitting TRBD1. The V and J ends lost 3 bases and 8 bases, in that order; junction bases with no gene match: 2. Germline V gene lookup returns CDR1 SGDLS and CDR2 YYNGEE. The CDR3 has 12 residues. Here the CDR3 reads CASSGDRGGYTF. CDR3 DNA: TGTGCCAGCAGCGGAGACAGGGGGGGCTACACCTTC.

This clone has just a few counts. The junction does not match germline at one end; this may be a read error. CDR3 sequence reads: CSARTGRIF. The CDR3 bases are TGCAGTGCTAGGACAGGGAGGATCTTC. The chain joins TRBV20-1 to TRBJ1-2; TRBD1 agrees at 7 bases. The CDR3 is 9 residues long. In germline, CDR1 is DFQATT, CDR2 SNEGSKA (reference sequence).

The chain joins TRBV20-1 to TRBJ2-5; no firm D call. Germline V CDR1 and CDR2: DFQATT, SNEGSKA (reference sequence). V lost 4 bases to trimming and J lost 1 base, with 4 bases between them. This CDR3 is built from 11 residues. CDR3 residues: CSAIRQETQYF. The CDR3, as DNA: TGCAGTGCTATTCGCCAAGAGACCCAGTACTTC.

This chain uses TRBV15 with TRBJ2-7; 10 positions match TRBD1. This CDR3 is 19 amino acids long. The trim removed 4 bases at V and 3 bases at J, leaving 18 bases unmatched. Per germline, CDR1 LNHNV and CDR2 YYDKDF (reference sequence). CDR3 protein: CATSTTGTGAYHLIYEQYF. The CDR3 bases are TGTGCCACCAGCACTACCGGGACAGGGGCCTACCATCTTATCTACGAGCAGTACTTC.

The V gene is TRBV6-5, the J gene TRBJ1-5; D gene uncertain. The CDR3 loop spans 13 amino acids. Germline V CDR1 and CDR2: MNHEY, SVGAGI. V lost 1 base and J lost 3, with 4 bases in between. CDR3 residues: CASSYYYNQPQHF. The CDR3 DNA reads as TGTGCCAGCAGTTACTATTACAATCAGCCCCAGCATTTT.

This chain uses TRBV2 with TRBJ1-1; D possibly corresponds to TRBD1 (5 bases). The V end was cut by 6 bases, the J end by 3 bases, with 20 bases between. CDR3 size: 16 residues. Per the germline V gene, CDR1 is SNHLY and CDR2 is FYNNEI. CDR3 sequence (DNA): TGTGCCAGCAGAGGAACCGGGACCTTGAGGGACACTGAAGCTTTCTTT. As protein: CASRGTGTLRDTEAFF.

The sample holds one count of this clone. This rearrangement joins TRBV9 to TRBJ2-5; D may be TRBD2 (6 bases). CDR1 SGDLS and CDR2 YYNGEE come from the germline V gene. The germline V and J ends were trimmed by 4 bases and 5 bases, with 15 bases remaining between them. There are 14 residues in the CDR3. The CDR3 here is CASSPSERVETQYF. The CDR3 bases are TGTGCCAGCAGCCCCTCTGAGCGGGTGGAGACCCAGTACTTC. The full variable domain, completed using reference TRBV9 and TRBJ2-5, is DSGVTQTPKHLITATGQRVTLRCSPRSGDLSVYWYQQSLDQGLQFLIQYYNGEERAKGNILERFSAQQFPDLHSELNLSSLELGDSALYFCASSPSERVETQYFGPGTRLLVL.

The V and J genes are TRBV5-6 and TRBJ2-5; 9 bases are shared with TRBD1. The better agreement between TRBJ2-7 and the DNA end casts doubt on the J call. The CDR3 loop spans 14 amino acids. CDR1 is SGHDT and CDR2 is YYEEEE in the germline V gene. CDR3 in DNA: TGTGCCAGCAGCTTTAGGGGACAGGGAGACGAGCAGTACTTC. Amino acid sequence: CASSFRGQGDEQYF.

The V gene is TRBV19, the J gene TRBJ1-2; perhaps TRBD1 as D (5 bases). CDR1 is LNHDA and CDR2 is SQIVND in the germline V gene (reference sequence). Trimming took 7 bases from V and 2 from J, leaving 20 bases between them. The CDR3 runs 16 residues. The CDR3 sequence is CASTRGRDARNYGYTF. In nucleotides, the CDR3 is TGTGCCAGTACCAGAGGGAGGGACGCAAGAAACTATGGCTACACCTTC.

The J gene is TRBJ2-7, the V gene TRBV10-3; D gene uncertain. The CDR3 length is 11 residues. In germline, CDR1 is ENHRY, CDR2 SYGVKD. Trimming stripped 7 bases from V and 6 bases from J, with 10 bases between. The CDR3 bases are TGTGCCATCAATCTCGAAGGCGAGCAGTACTTC. Translated, it gives CAINLEGEQYF.

The chain has TRBV6-1 and TRBJ1-6, with D unclear. V was pared by 0 bases and J by 7 bases, with 10 bases between. CDR1 is MNHNS and CDR2 is SASEGT in the germline V gene. The CDR3 has 15 amino acids. CDR3 sequence reads: CASSEALRGNSPLHF. The CDR3 DNA reads as TGTGCCAGCAGTGAAGCGCTTCGGGGAAATTCACCCCTCCACTTT.

The chain recombines TRBV7-2 with TRBJ2-7; D uncertain. Trimming took 1 base from V and 6 from J, leaving 13 bases between them. This CDR3 has 14 amino acids. Germline V CDR1 and CDR2: SGHTA, FQGNSA. CDR3 DNA sequence: TGTGCCAGCAGCTTAGAGACGGTCGCTAGCGAGCAGTACTTC. Encoded protein: CASSLETVASEQYF.

The chain links TRBV19 to TRBJ1-3; TRBD1 might be the D (6 bases). The CDR3 contains 15 residues. Germline V gene data show CDR1 as LNHDA and CDR2 as SQIVND (reference sequence). V shed 7 bases and J shed 0 bases, with 13 bases lying between them. CDR3 bases: TGTGCCAGTATTCGGACAGCGAGCTCTGGAAACACCATATATTTT. Translating gives CASIRTASSGNTIYF.

The rearrangement joins TRBV4-3 to TRBJ2-2; 10 bases line up with TRBD1. The CDR3 covers 16 residues. Germline trimming cut 4 bases from V and 3 bases from J; bases unmatched to any gene: 5. Germline V lookup: CDR1 LGHNA, CDR2 YSLEER. As DNA, the CDR3 is TGCGCCAGCAGCCTCCGGGACAGGGGAGACACCGGGGAGCTGTTTTTT. Its protein is CASSLRDRGDTGELFF.

This clone showed up just once. The CDR3 region is CASSSRQFSGNTIYF. CDR3 nucleotide sequence: TGTGCCAGCAGCTCCCGACAATTCTCTGGAAACACCATATATTTT. V usage is TRBV7-9 and J usage is TRBJ1-3; D unclear. The CDR3 totals 15 residues. V lost 4 bases and J lost 0, with 10 bases in between. Germline assignment: CDR1 SEHNR and CDR2 FQNEAQ (reference sequence).

The gene calls are TRBV18 and TRBJ2-3, with 9 bases aligning to TRBD2. The CDR3 consists of 14 residues. Germline V gene sequence: CDR1 KGHSH, CDR2 LQKENI. With 6 bases clipped from V and 0 bases from J, the junction kept 1 base outside the gene matches. The CDR3 region has the DNA TGTGCCAGCTCGACTAGCGGAAGCACAGATACGCAGTATTTT. Its translation: CASSTSGSTDTQYF. The full variable domain, rest sourced from reference TRBV18 and TRBJ2-3, is NAGVMQNPRHLVRRRGQEARLRCSPMKGHSHVYWYRQLPEEGLKFMVYLQKENIIDESGMPKERFSAEFPKEGPSILRIQQVVRGDSAAYFCASSTSGSTDTQYFGPGTRLTVL.

The V and J genes are TRBV18 and TRBJ2-4; TRBD2 is a possible D gene (6 bases). Germline CDR1 KGHSH, CDR2 LQKENI. The ends were cut back, 1 base at V and 0 bases at J, with 19 bases in the middle. The CDR3 covers 19 residues. This CDR3 is CASSPHSGTSFLAKNIQYF. CDR3 nucleotides: TGTGCCAGCTCACCACACTCGGGGACTTCGTTTCTAGCCAAAAACATTCAGTACTTC.

The V gene is TRBV14, the J gene TRBJ1-3, with D unclear. Per germline, CDR1 SGHDN and CDR2 FVKESK. V was cut by 1 base and J by 4 bases, with 11 bases left in between. This CDR3 contains 15 residues. CDR3: CASSQVNLRGNTIYF. The CDR3 DNA is TGTGCCAGCAGCCAAGTAAACCTCCGAGGAAACACCATATATTTT.

This chain uses TRBV19 with TRBJ1-6; the D is unclear. Germline CDR1 and CDR2: LNHDA and SQIVND (reference sequence). This CDR3 contains 12 residues. Trimming took off 5 bases at V and 9 bases at J, with 8 bases between the two ends. The CDR3 DNA follows: TGTGCCAGTAGTCTGGGGTTTTCACCCCTCCACTTT. Protein: CASSLGFSPLHF.

The chain uses TRBV28 and TRBJ2-2, with 9 nucleotides matching TRBD2. This CDR3 is built from 16 residues. V shed 5 bases and J 1 base; nucleotides not matched to a gene: 5. Looked up from germline, CDR1 is MDHEN and CDR2 is SYDVKM. The CDR3 loop is CASSPIAGVNTGELFF. CDR3 sequence (DNA): TGTGCCAGCAGTCCTATAGCGGGGGTGAACACCGGGGAGCTGTTTTTT.

The V and J genes are TRBV15 and TRBJ2-3, with D perhaps TRBD1 (5 bases). Trimming shortened V by 1 base and J by 2 bases, and 10 bases separated the two germline ends. CDR3 length: 15 residues. Germline V gene sequence: CDR1 LNHNV, CDR2 YYDKDF (reference sequence). Written as DNA, the CDR3 is TGTGCCACCAGCAGAGTCAGGGTTGCCACAGATACGCAGTATTTT. It specifies CATSRVRVATDTQYF.

The chain combines TRBV5-1 with TRBJ2-7, with D possibly being TRBD2 (6 bases). Trimming pared 2 bases from V and 1 base from J, leaving 19 bases between. This CDR3 comprises 17 residues. Germline V gives CDR1 SGHRS, CDR2 YFSETQ. CDR3 loop: CASSFMGSVGGSYEQYF. Written as DNA, the CDR3 is TGCGCCAGCAGCTTCATGGGTTCTGTGGGAGGTTCCTACGAGCAGTACTTC.

The rearrangement links TRBV7-2 to TRBJ1-4; D remains ambiguous. Germline assignment: CDR1 SGHTA and CDR2 FQGNSA. The CDR3 has 14 amino acids. V was clipped by 4 bases and J by 5 bases, with 11 bases between them. CDR3 bases: TGTGCCAGCAGCTCTATGCATAGGAATGAAAAACTGTTTTTT. It translates to CASSSMHRNEKLFF.

The chain recombines TRBV9 with TRBJ1-3; unclear D gene. Germline V gene lookup returns CDR1 SGDLS and CDR2 YYNGEE. CDR3 length: 14 amino acids. Between the trimmed V and J ends, which lost 4 bases and 7 bases, there was a span of 15 bases. CDR3 region: CASSFSDQGNTIYF. As DNA, the CDR3 is TGTGCCAGCAGCTTCTCTGACCAAGGGAACACCATATATTTT. Looking up the rest from reference TRBV9 and TRBJ1-3 gives the full variable domain: DSGVTQTPKHLITATGQRVTLRCSPRSGDLSVYWYQQSLDQGLQFLIQYYNGEERAKGNILERFSAQQFPDLHSELNLSSLELGDSALYFCASSFSDQGNTIYFGEGSWLTVV.

The V gene is TRBV11-2, the J gene TRBJ2-1; the D is unclear. The CDR3 has 12 residues. V was cut by 1 base and J by 15 bases, with 13 bases left in between. Per germline, CDR1 SGHAT and CDR2 FQNNGV. DNA for the CDR3: TGTGCCAGCAGCTTAGGTAGGGATTCGAGGTTCTTC. Its translation is CASSLGRDSRFF.